Listed below are T cell receptor beta chains from one sample, sequenced in a study of cytomegalovirus exposure and HLA in healthy donors. The repertoire was sequenced with immunoSEQ multiplex PCR; TCRdb's copy has only in-frame clones and lacks some. The profile shows about 200,000 clones, approximately 83% of them singletons. Sequencing input: PBMCs. The receptor source for this set is a girl aged 10-17 years in good health and CMV-seronegative. The CDR3 runs from the conserved cysteine through the conserved F or W. The D gene is left open where the match is weak. The size entry is marked missing in some rows and otherwise reads once, few, many or a size class.

V gene	J gene	D gene	clone size	CDR3 DNA	CDR3 protein
TRBV28	TRBJ2-7	TRBD2	-	TGTGCCAGCAGTTTGGGACTAGCGGGGGCCCTCGTCCGCTACGAGCAGTACTTC	CASSLGLAGALVRYEQYF
TRBV4-2	TRBJ1-1	-	-	TGTGCCAGCAGCCTAGGAGGGGAGACTGAAGCTTTCTTT	CASSLGGETEAFF
TRBV4-1	TRBJ1-3	TRBD1	-	TGCGCCAGCAGCCAGGACAGGGGAGGAAACACCATATATTTT	CASSQDRGGNTIYF
TRBV10-2	TRBJ2-7	TRBD1	once	TGCGCCAGCCAAGGACAGGCCCCCTGGGAGCAGTACTTC	CASQGQAPWEQYF
TRBV30	TRBJ2-1	TRBD2	-	TGTGCCTGGAGTGTAATCGGGGGGGCCAATCGGAATGAGCAGTTCTTC	CAWSVIGGANRNEQFF
TRBV15	TRBJ1-4	-	-	TGTGCCACCAGCATTAGGGGAGGATCGACTAATGAAAAACTGTTTTTT	CATSIRGGSTNEKLFF
TRBV28	TRBJ1-4	TRBD1	-	TGTGCCAGCAGTACGGGACAGGGGAGTGAAAAACTGTTTTTT	CASSTGQGSEKLFF
TRBV28	TRBJ1-1	-	-	TGTGCCAGCAGTTTCCTTAACACTGAAGCTTTCTTT	CASSFLNTEAFF
TRBV5-6	TRBJ2-5	-	-	TGTGCCAGCAGCTTGGTCCGGGAGGAGACCCAGTACTTC	CASSLVREETQYF
TRBV4-2	TRBJ1-2	-	-	TGTGCCAGCAGCCAAGACCTTACCCGGGGTGCACCGGAGAGGAACTATGGCTACACCTTC	CASSQDLTRGAPERNYGYTF
TRBV19	TRBJ1-5	-	-	TGTGCCAGTATGGGTAGGGTGGAGGGTAATCAGCCCCAGCATTTT	CASMGRVEGNQPQHF
TRBV19	TRBJ1-2	-	-	TGTGCCAGTATAACCCAGGCGGGGATTAACTATGGCTACACCTTC	CASITQAGINYGYTF
TRBV9	TRBJ2-7	-	-	TGTGCCAGCAGCAGGAGGGTTCGCGACGAGCAGTACTTC	CASSRRVRDEQYF
TRBV7-9	TRBJ1-1	-	few	TGTGCCAGCAGCTTTTCGAAACAGGACACTGAAGCTTTCTTT	CASSFSKQDTEAFF
TRBV25-1	TRBJ1-2	-	-	TGTGCCAGCCGACAGGCCCTCTATGGCTACACCTTC	CASRQALYGYTF
TRBV2	TRBJ1-4	-	-	TGTGCCAGCAGTGAAGGGATACGGGAAGCTGAAAAACTGTTTTTT	CASSEGIREAEKLFF
TRBV30	TRBJ1-1	TRBD1	once	TGTGCCTGGAGTACAGGGGTGAACACTGAAGCTTTCTTT	CAWSTGVNTEAFF
TRBV5-5	TRBJ1-3	-	-	TGTGCCAGCAGCCGGGACATGGACGGAAACACCATATATTTT	CASSRDMDGNTIYF
TRBV28	TRBJ2-3	-	-	TGTGCCAGCACTGTTAGCACAGATACGCAGTATTTT	CASTVSTDTQYF
TRBV7-9	TRBJ1-4	TRBD1	few	TGTGCCAGCAGCGCCCTAGGGACAGGGGCAGGGGAAAAACTGTTTTTT	CASSALGTGAGEKLFF
TRBV11-2	TRBJ2-7	-	-	TGTGCCAGCAGCTTAGCTTCCGCTAGAGGCTACGAGCAGTACTTC	CASSLASARGYEQYF
TRBV28	TRBJ2-7	-	-	TGTGCCAGCAGTTTATCGTCCGGGGTCCGGGGCGAGCAGTACTTC	CASSLSSGVRGEQYF
TRBV7-6	TRBJ2-1	TRBD2	-	TGTGCCAGCAGCTTTCTTGGGCTAGCGGGAGGTGGAGAATACAATGAGCAGTTCTTC	CASSFLGLAGGGEYNEQFF
TRBV6-5	TRBJ1-1	-	-	TGTGCCAGCAGTTACTCGGGGGGGGTGAACACTGAAGCTTTCTTT	CASSYSGGVNTEAFF
TRBV4-1	TRBJ2-2	TRBD1	once	TGCGCCAGCAGCCAAACGGACAGGGTAGCTTGCAACACCGGGGAGCTGTTTTTT	CASSQTDRVACNTGELFF
TRBV7-7	TRBJ2-7	-	-	TGTGCCAGCAGCTTAAGACTTCGACGACCCTACGAGCAGTACTTC	CASSLRLRRPYEQYF
TRBV28	TRBJ2-1	-	-	TGTGCCAGCAGCCGGTACAATGAGCAGTTCTTC	CASSRYNEQFF
TRBV18	TRBJ1-1	TRBD1	once	TGTGCCAGCTCACCACGGACAGGACCGCCTGAAGCTTTCTTT	CASSPRTGPPEAFF
TRBV25-1	TRBJ1-4	-	-	TGTGCCACCAGCAGTGGAGGGAGGTCTAATGAAAAACTGTTTTTT	CATSSGGRSNEKLFF
TRBV19	TRBJ1-4	-	-	TGTGCCAGTAGCACCCAGAACAAGGGGCTGACTAATGAAAAACTGTTTTTT	CASSTQNKGLTNEKLFF
TRBV18	TRBJ2-7	TRBD1	-	TGTGCCAGCTCACGAGGGACAGGCCCAGCCTACGAGCAGTACTTC	CASSRGTGPAYEQYF
TRBV6-5	TRBJ1-6	-	-	TGTGCCAGCAGTTACGACGCGGGGGGCAATTCACCCCTCCACTTT	CASSYDAGGNSPLHF
TRBV7-9	TRBJ2-7	-	-	TGTGCCAGCAGTCTTCCCAGGGCGGGATCCTACGAGCAGTACTTC	CASSLPRAGSYEQYF
TRBV6-6	TRBJ1-1	TRBD1	few	TGTGCCAGCAGAGAACAGGGGATGATGAACACTGAAGCTTTCTTT	CASREQGMMNTEAFF
TRBV5-1	TRBJ2-3	TRBD1	-	TGCGCCAGCAGCCTGGGGACAGGGCCAGATACGCAGTATTTT	CASSLGTGPDTQYF
TRBV6-1	TRBJ1-1	TRBD1	-	TGTGCCAGCAGTGAGGGGACAGGGGGCGCGGCGCCTGAAGCTTTCTTT	CASSEGTGGAAPEAFF
TRBV6-5	TRBJ1-5	-	-	TGTGCCAGCAGCCTGAGAGCGGGGGCCGGGCAGCCCCAGCATTTT	CASSLRAGAGQPQHF
TRBV6-6	TRBJ2-7	TRBD1	-	TGTGCCAGCAGTTATACCCCGGGACAGCCCTACGAGCAGTACTTC	CASSYTPGQPYEQYF
TRBV6-5	TRBJ2-7	-	-	TGTGCCAGCAAAAACAGGGGACTCTCCTACGAGCAGTACTTC	CASKNRGLSYEQYF
TRBV14	TRBJ2-5	-	-	TGTGCCAGCAGCCAGTCTAGAGCGGAGACCCAGTACTTC	CASSQSRAETQYF
TRBV28	TRBJ1-1	-	-	TGTGCCAGCAGTCTGGGGCACACTGAAGCTTTCTTT	CASSLGHTEAFF
TRBV15	TRBJ2-1	TRBD2	few	TGTGCCACCAGCAGAGATCTAACGTCTAGCGGGAGAAGAGGAAATCCCTCCTACAATGAGCAGTTCTTC	CATSRDLTSSGRRGNPSYNEQFF
TRBV7-6	TRBJ2-7	TRBD1	-	TGTGCCAGCAGCCCCTTTGACAGGGACGAGCAGTACTTC	CASSPFDRDEQYF